This paragraph covers one TCR beta chain sequence. Its matching antigen is unknown. The record originates from a study of CD8 T cells in ankylosing spondylitis. Points from the study as a whole: Matched ankylosing spondylitis synovial fluid reportedly showed significant enrichment of disease-linked clones. Seven to nine highly homologous variants formed a TCR beta motif that appeared characteristic of ankylosing spondylitis blood. Past studies reported some motif variants in reactive arthritis synovial fluid and blood.

The TCR beta libraries were generated through quantitative 5'-RACE incorporating molecular barcodes. MiXCR, run by TCRdb on the 5' RACE reads, gives a single entry per CDR3 protein. This table has 350,000 or so distinct CDR3 sequences, around 7.6% appearing once. Trimming removed 3 bases from V and 4 bases from J; junction bases left unmatched: 2. The CDR3 covers 13 residues. Germline V gene sequence: CDR1 MNHEY, CDR2 SVGEGT. The J gene is TRBJ2-7, the V gene TRBV6-2 or TRBV6-3; 8 nucleotides agree with TRBD2. The clonotype was recovered from a male donor with ankylosing spondylitis. Sequencing was performed on blood, either unsorted or a sorted T cell fraction (not recorded which). The CDR3 coding sequence is TGTGCCAGCAGTTATCGGGAGGGGTACGAGCAGTACTTC. Protein: CASSYREGYEQYF.